What follows are 19 T cell receptor beta chains derived from one specimen sequenced in a study of shared clonotypes between healthy human individuals. Method: immunoSEQ multiplex PCR; TCRdb's copy keeps in-frame clones and lacks some. Of over a million clones in the sample, about 75% were seen once. Sequenced material: memory CD4+ T cells sorted from blood. Subset given: CD45RA-negative fraction. These receptor sequences come from a man younger than 35 in good health.

This chain uses TRBV6-5 with TRBJ1-1; possibly TRBD1 for D (5 bases). Germline V gene lookup returns CDR1 MNHEY and CDR2 SVGAGI. This CDR3 has 15 amino acids. V lost 4 bases and J lost 6, with 18 bases in between. CDR3 bases: TGTGCCAGCAGTTCCACCGATCAGGGAATTCCTGAAGCTTTCTTT. Encoded protein: CASSSTDQGIPEAFF.

The gene calls are TRBV11-2 and TRBJ1-6, with D unresolved. Trimming left V 4 bases short and J 4 bases short, with 5 bases between. Germline V gene lookup returns CDR1 SGHAT and CDR2 FQNNGV. The CDR3 covers 13 residues. This CDR3 is CASSSQYNSPLHF. CDR3 in DNA: TGTGCCAGCAGCTCCCAGTATAATTCACCCCTCCACTTT.

This sequence joins TRBV12-2 and TRBJ2-2; the table's D call of TRBD2 was not tested on the DNA. TRBV12-2 counts as a pseudogene. The CDR3 is 12 amino acids. As DNA, the CDR3 is TGTGCAATAATAAGCGGGGCCGGGGAGCTGTTTTTT. Its translation is CAIISGAGELFF.

Concerning this clone itself: Additional DNA sequences in this sample encode the identical CDR3. This chain joins TRBV30 and TRBJ2-1; the match to TRBD2 covers 8 bases. This CDR3 is built from 15 residues. The germline gives CDR1 GTSNPN, CDR2 SVGIG (reference sequence). Unmatched junction bases numbered 7, after V lost 3 bases and J lost 3 bases. CDR3 protein: CAWRGGLGLYNEQFF. DNA for the CDR3: TGTGCCTGGAGGGGGGGACTAGGTCTCTACAATGAGCAGTTCTTC.

The table lists this clone with a few counts. The chain recombines TRBV25-1 with TRBJ1-1; weak D call: TRBD1 (5 bases). The CDR3 totals 14 residues. V dropped 2 bases and J dropped 5 bases, with 12 bases sitting between them. Germline V gene lookup returns CDR1 MGHDK and CDR2 SYGVNS. The CDR3, as DNA: TGTGCCAGCAGTGAACATGGCAGGGTAACTGAAGCTTTCTTT. Translating gives CASSEHGRVTEAFF.

The CDR3 region has the DNA TGTGCCAGCAGCCTCTCCCCTGTGGCTGGCTACACCTTC. This gives the protein CASSLSPVAGYTF. The V and J genes are TRBV7-9 and TRBJ1-2; the D is unclear. Trimming shortened V by 5 bases and J by 7 bases, and 14 bases separated the two germline ends. This CDR3 region has 13 residues. Germline CDR1 SEHNR, CDR2 FQNEAQ (reference sequence).

In its sample, this clone was seen a few times. The V gene is TRBV10-3, the J gene TRBJ2-1; the match to TRBD1 covers 8 bases. Germline assignment: CDR1 ENHRY and CDR2 SYGVKD. The ends lost 3 bases at V and 9 bases at J; junction bases unmatched: 13. This CDR3 is built from 16 residues. The CDR3 DNA follows: TGTGCCATCAGTGAAATTTCAGGTGGTACAGGGGGTGAGCAGTTCTTC. Its protein product is CAISEISGGTGGEQFF.

V is TRBV19 and J is TRBJ2-3; D unresolved. Germline loops: CDR1 LNHDA, CDR2 SQIVND (reference sequence). CDR3 size: 13 residues. Trimming left V 9 bases short and J 2 bases short, with 12 bases between. The CDR3 nucleotides read TGTGCCAGCTCCATGATACCCACAGATACGCAGTATTTT. Residues: CASSMIPTDTQYF.

This clone appeared a single time. The chain employs TRBV2 and TRBJ2-7, with D possibly TRBD1 on 6 matching bases. Trimming removed 6 bases at V and 4 bases at J, with 10 bases between. Germline lookup yields CDR1 SNHLY and CDR2 FYNNEI. The CDR3 is 12 amino acids. CDR3 loop: CASSLDRYEQYF. CDR3 bases: TGTGCCAGCAGCCTCGACAGGTACGAGCAGTACTTC.

This clone has just one count. The V gene is TRBV10-3, the J gene TRBJ1-2; 10 bases align to TRBD1. CDR3 length: 15 amino acids. Trimming removed 6 bases from V and 3 bases from J; junction bases left unmatched: 7. CDR1 is ENHRY and CDR2 is SYGVKD in the germline V gene. Here the CDR3 reads CAIRGTGASDYGYTF. In DNA form, the CDR3 reads TGTGCCATCAGGGGGACAGGGGCCTCGGACTATGGCTACACCTTC.

This clone has more than one count but fewer than ten. The rearrangement links TRBV4-3 to TRBJ2-5; perhaps TRBD1 as D (6 bases). V gave up 0 bases and J gave up 6 bases, with 17 bases separating them. There are 16 residues in the CDR3. Germline-derived CDR1 and CDR2 are LGHNA and YSLEER. CDR3 residues: CASSQDLTGDVKTQYF. CDR3 coding DNA: TGCGCCAGCAGCCAAGATCTGACAGGAGACGTAAAGACCCAGTACTTC.

The V gene is TRBV28, the J gene TRBJ2-7; D is perhaps TRBD1 or TRBD2 (6 bases each). The V end was cut by 2 bases, the J end by 4 bases, with 12 bases between. CDR3 size: 14 residues. Germline V CDR1 and CDR2: MDHEN, SYDVKM. CDR3: CASSLGGLRYEQYF. In DNA, the CDR3 is TGTGCCAGCAGTTTAGGGGGGCTTAGGTACGAGCAGTACTTC.

The chain is built from TRBV5-1 and TRBJ2-5; 13 bases are shared with TRBD2. This CDR3 is 15 amino acids long. CDR1 is SGHRS and CDR2 is YFSETQ in the germline V gene. The V segment lost 6 bases and the J segment 3 bases; nucleotides outside the gene matches: 5. As DNA, the CDR3 is TGCGCCAGCACCACGACTAGCGGGGGGAAAGAGACCCAGTACTTC. The encoded protein is CASTTTSGGKETQYF.

The J gene is TRBJ2-5, the V gene TRBV10-3, with a possible D match to TRBD1 (8 bases). The V and J ends lost 5 bases and 5 bases respectively, with 18 bases between them. The CDR3 length is 15 residues. From germline, CDR1 is ENHRY and CDR2 SYGVKD. The CDR3 coding sequence is TGTGCCATCAGTAGCGGGGCAGGGGGCGCGGAGACCCAGTACTTC. Residues: CAISSGAGGAETQYF.

The table lists this clone with a count of one. The chain is built from TRBV14 and TRBJ2-6, with TRBD1 identical over 7 bases. J gave up 1 base and V 3 bases, and 15 bases lay outside the gene matches. Germline V gene lookup returns CDR1 SGHDN and CDR2 FVKESK. CDR3 length equals 20 residues. The CDR3 protein is CASSHRRQTGTTSGANVLTF. The CDR3 DNA follows: TGTGCCAGCAGCCACCGACGACAGACAGGGACCACTTCTGGGGCCAACGTCCTGACTTTC.

This clone was recorded many times. The CDR3 protein is CSVVSPGRSVAFF. DNA of the CDR3: TGCAGCGTTGTCTCACCAGGACGGTCCGTCGCTTTCTTT. The chain couples TRBV29-1 to TRBJ1-1, with no clear D. The V gene lost 4 bases and the J gene lost 11 bases, with 20 bases spanning the gap. The CDR3 spans 13 residues. CDR1 is SQVTM, CDR2 ANQGSEA, per germline.

The chain joins TRBV2 to TRBJ1-6; 7 nucleotides align to TRBD1. This CDR3 is 14 amino acids long. Germline loops: CDR1 SNHLY, CDR2 FYNNEI. Trimming at V came to 8 bases and at J to 8 bases, leaving 9 bases not matched to a gene. The CDR3 protein is CASWAGTAYSPLHF. The CDR3 DNA sequence: TGTGCCAGCTGGGCCGGGACAGCCTATTCACCCCTCCACTTT.

Comment on this clone: A much larger clone sits a single nucleotide away, making a read error possible. V is TRBV5-4 and J is TRBJ1-2; 7 bases agree with TRBD1. CDR1 is SGHNT, CDR2 YYREEE, per germline (reference sequence). This CDR3 comprises 16 residues. The DNA of the CDR3 is TGTGCCAGCACCCGAACGACAGGGACCTTTAACTATGGCTGCACCTTC. This codes for CASTRTTGTFNYGCTF.

The table lists this clone with a few counts. The chain links TRBV27 to TRBJ1-1, with TRBD1 identical over 9 bases. Germline CDR1 is MNHEY and CDR2 is SMNVEV (reference sequence). V was pared by 6 bases and J by 5 bases, with 7 bases of the junction left unmatched. CDR3 length: 14 amino acids. The CDR3, as DNA: TGTGCCAGCAGGTTACAGGGGGCTGGGACTGAAGCTTTCTTT. This sequence encodes CASRLQGAGTEAFF.